This T cell receptor (beta chain) emerged from a study of tumour-infiltrating T cells in Burkitt lymphoma. Overall study context: Survival, overall and progression-free, tracked with productive clonality.

TCRdb's copy holds only in-frame clones and misses some; the assay was immunoSEQ multiplex PCR. The table has roughly 1,700 clones, approximately 75% seen once. The germline gives CDR1 SNHLY, CDR2 FYNNEI. V gave up 6 bases and J gave up 3 bases; unmatched junction bases: 7. CDR3 length equals 14 residues. Judged by abundance, this clone is large (0.1 to 1%). The J gene is TRBJ2-7, the V gene TRBV2, with 8 bases lining up with TRBD2. Sequencing was done on a sample of tumor tissue. The TCR originated in a human donor with diffuse large B-cell lymphoma. The CDR3 loop is CASSLAGTSYEQYF. CDR3 nucleotide sequence: TGTGCCAGCAGCCTGGCTGGGACTAGCTACGAGCAGTACTTC.